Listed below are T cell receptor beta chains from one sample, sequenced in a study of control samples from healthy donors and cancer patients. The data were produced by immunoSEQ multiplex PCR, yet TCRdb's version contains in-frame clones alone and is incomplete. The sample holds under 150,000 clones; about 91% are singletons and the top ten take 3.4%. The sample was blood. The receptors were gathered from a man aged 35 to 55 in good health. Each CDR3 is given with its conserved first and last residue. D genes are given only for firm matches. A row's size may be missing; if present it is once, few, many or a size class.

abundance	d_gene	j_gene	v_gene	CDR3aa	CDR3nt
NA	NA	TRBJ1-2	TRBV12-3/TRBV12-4	CASSLSYGYTF	TGTGCCAGCAGTCTTAGCTATGGCTACACCTTC
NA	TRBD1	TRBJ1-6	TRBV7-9	CASSLAGQGDNSPLHF	TGTGCCAGCAGCTTAGCGGGACAGGGTGATAATTCACCCCTCCACTTT
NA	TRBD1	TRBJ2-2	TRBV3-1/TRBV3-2	CASSQEDRAHGELFF	TGTGCCAGCAGCCAAGAGGACAGGGCGCACGGGGAGCTGTTTTTT
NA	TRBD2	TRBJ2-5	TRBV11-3	CASSLAGGPFETQYF	TGTGCCAGCAGCTTAGCGGGGGGGCCCTTTGAGACCCAGTACTTC
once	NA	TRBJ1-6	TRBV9	CASSTSTGNSPLHF	TGTGCCAGCAGCACTTCGACAGGCAATTCACCCCTCCACTTT
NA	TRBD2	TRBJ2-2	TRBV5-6	CASSWGTSGPYRTGELFF	TGTGCCAGCAGCTGGGGGACTAGCGGGCCCTATAGGACCGGGGAGCTGTTTTTT
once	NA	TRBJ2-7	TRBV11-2	CASSSLKAYEQYF	TGTGCCAGCAGCTCCCTGAAGGCCTACGAGCAGTACTTC
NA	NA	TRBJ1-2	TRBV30	CAWSGPDVYGYTF	TGTGCCTGGAGCGGTCCGGACGTCTATGGCTACACCTTC
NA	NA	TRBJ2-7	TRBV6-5	CASRRDTRSYEQYF	TGTGCCAGCAGAAGGGACACCCGCTCCTACGAGCAGTACTTC
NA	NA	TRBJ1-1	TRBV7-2	CASSPHTDEAFF	TGTGCCAGCAGCCCACACACAGACGAAGCTTTCTTT
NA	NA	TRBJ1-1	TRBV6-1	CASSERDREAFF	TGTGCCAGCAGTGAAAGAGACAGGGAAGCTTTCTTT
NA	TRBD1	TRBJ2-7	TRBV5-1	CASSLDGQVDEQYF	TGCGCCAGCAGCTTGGACGGACAGGTTGACGAGCAGTACTTC